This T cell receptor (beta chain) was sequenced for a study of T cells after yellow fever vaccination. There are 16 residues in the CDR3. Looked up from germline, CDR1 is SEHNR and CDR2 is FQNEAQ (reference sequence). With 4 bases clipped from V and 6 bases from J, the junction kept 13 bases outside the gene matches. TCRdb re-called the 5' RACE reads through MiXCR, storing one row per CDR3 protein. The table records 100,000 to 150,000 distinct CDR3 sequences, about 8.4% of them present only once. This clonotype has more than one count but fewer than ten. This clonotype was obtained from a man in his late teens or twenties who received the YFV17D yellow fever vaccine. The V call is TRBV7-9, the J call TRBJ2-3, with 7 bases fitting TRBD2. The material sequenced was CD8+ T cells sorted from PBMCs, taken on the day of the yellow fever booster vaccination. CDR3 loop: CASSSAASGLLDTQYF. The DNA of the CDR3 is TGTGCCAGCAGCTCGGCGGCTAGCGGACTGTTGGATACGCAGTATTTT.